This TCR beta chain appears in the sequencing data of a study of T cells after yellow fever vaccination. TCRdb re-derived calls from the 5' RACE reads in MiXCR, one entry per CDR3 protein. Of over 150,000 distinct CDR3 sequences detected, approximately 6.2% appear once; the ten largest clones hold about 2.8%. Only a few counts were recorded for this clonotype. What it recognizes is unknown. Whole-study results and caveats: Clonotypes shared by both compartments, CD4 and CD8, made up a small share. Post-booster repertoires again held most primary-vaccination clones (about 96% CD4, around 90% CD8). Any FACS-sorted repertoire could hold abundant clonotypes that contaminate it from the bulk population.

Trimming removed 3 bases from V and 5 bases from J, with 8 bases in between. Germline-derived CDR1 and CDR2 are DFQATT and SNEGSKA (reference sequence). CDR3 length: 11 residues. The chain combines TRBV20-1 with TRBJ2-7; D is undetermined. The TCR sequence derives from a man aged 18 to 29 who received the YFV17D yellow fever vaccine. Sequencing was performed on CD4+ T cells sorted from PBMCs, taken on the day of the first yellow fever vaccination. CDR3: CSARGRNEQYF. The CDR3 DNA reads as TGCAGTGCTAGGGGCCGGAACGAGCAGTACTTC.